Each of the 25 T cell receptor beta chains below was sequenced from the same sample in a study of CD8 T cell repertoires and HIV-1 epitope variants. These receptors lack a known antigen. Produced via immunoSEQ multiplex PCR; TCRdb's table is partial and in-frame only. The table records fewer than 6,000 clones, 50% to 75% of them present only once. Sequencing was done on a sample of cultured CD8+ T cells derived from PBMCs. The receptors derive from a male donor with HIV.

V usage is TRBV27 and J usage is TRBJ2-2, with D hard to call. V was cut by 4 bases and J by 11 bases, with 11 bases left in between. Germline CDR1 reads MNHEY; CDR2 reads SMNVEV (reference sequence). The CDR3 extends over 12 amino acids. The CDR3 bases are TGTGCCAGCAGTTACGATGGAAGTGAGCTGTTTTTT. This gives the protein CASSYDGSELFF.

This clone was observed a few times. The chain carries TRBV7-2 and TRBJ2-4; 13 bases align to TRBD2. Germline CDR1 and CDR2: SGHTA and FQGNSA. This CDR3 contains 17 residues. The V segment lost 3 bases and the J segment 7 bases; nucleotides outside the gene matches: 9. CDR3 protein: CASSLPGLAGSGNIQYF. The DNA for the CDR3 is TGTGCCAGCAGCTTGCCGGGACTAGCGGGATCGGGGAACATTCAGTACTTC.

The rearrangement uses TRBV9 and TRBJ1-1; D uncertain. The CDR3 consists of 15 residues. Per the germline V gene, CDR1 is SGDLS and CDR2 is YYNGEE. V lost 4 bases, J lost 1 base, and 14 bases lay in between. In DNA form, the CDR3 reads TGTGCCAGCAGCCCAGGCGGGGAAACGAACACTGAAGCTTTCTTT. Encoded protein: CASSPGGETNTEAFF.

This chain joins TRBV7-8 and TRBJ2-3; D is perhaps TRBD1 (6 bases). The CDR3 spans 16 residues. V was clipped by 2 bases and J by 0 bases, with 12 bases between them. CDR1 and CDR2 (germline): SGHVS, FQNEAQ. The CDR3 here is CASSLNRDQSTDTQYF. The CDR3, as DNA: TGTGCCAGCAGCTTAAACAGGGACCAGAGCACAGATACGCAGTATTTT.

V gene TRBV11-2 combines with J gene TRBJ1-3, with D hard to call. This CDR3 is built from 15 residues. Looked up from germline, CDR1 is SGHAT and CDR2 is FQNNGV. Trimming removed 0 bases from V and 2 bases from J, with 8 bases in between. The CDR3 protein is CASSLEWEAGNTIYF. CDR3 nucleotide sequence: TGTGCCAGCAGCTTAGAATGGGAGGCTGGAAACACCATATATTTT. The whole variable domain, remainder taken from reference TRBV11-2 and TRBJ1-3, is EAGVAQSPRYKIIEKRQSVAFWCNPISGHATLYWYQQILGQGPKLLIQFQNNGVVDDSQLPKDRFSAERLKGVDSTLKIQPAKLEDSAVYLCASSLEWEAGNTIYFGEGSWLTVV.

The genes are TRBV5-4 and TRBJ2-1; D is unresolved. Germline CDR1 SGHNT, CDR2 YYREEE (reference sequence). V was clipped by 2 bases and J by 4 bases, with 7 bases between them. The CDR3 spans 13 residues. As DNA, the CDR3 is TGTGCCAGCAGCTTTACAACTTACAATGAGCAGTTCTTC. Translation: CASSFTTYNEQFF. Using reference TRBV5-4 and TRBJ2-1 for the parts outside the CDR3, the full variable domain is ETGVTQSPTHLIKTRGQQVTLRCSSQSGHNTVSWYQQALGQGPQFIFQYYREEENGRGNFPPRFSGLQFPNYSSELNVNALELDDSALYLCASSFTTYNEQFFGPGTRLTVL.

This clone was counted a single time. The chain links TRBV28 to TRBJ2-3; TRBD2 matches 10 bases. Germline CDR1 and CDR2: MDHEN and SYDVKM. Losses at the gene ends were 4 bases for V and 0 bases for J; bases not matched to a gene: 10. This CDR3 is built from 18 residues. The CDR3 DNA is TGTGCCAGCAGTTCACTCTATAGCGGGGGGCCAAGCACAGATACGCAGTATTTT. Residues: CASSSLYSGGPSTDTQYF.

V and J are TRBV4-2 and TRBJ2-5; either TRBD1 or TRBD2 may supply D (5 bases each). In germline, CDR1 is LGHNA, CDR2 YNFKEQ. Trimming shortened V by 2 bases and J by 7 bases, and 23 bases separated the two germline ends. The CDR3 length is 17 residues. CDR3 nucleotide sequence: TGTGCCAGCAGCCAATCTGATTCCGGGACCGAAACGGGGACCCAGTACTTC. This sequence encodes CASSQSDSGTETGTQYF.

This clone was seen more than once but under ten times. The V gene is TRBV7-3, the J gene TRBJ1-1; perhaps TRBD1 as D (5 bases). CDR1 SGHTA and CDR2 FQGTGA come from the germline V gene. V was shortened by 2 bases and J by 0 bases, with 7 bases between the two germline ends. This CDR3 contains 14 residues. The CDR3 region has the DNA TGTGCCAGCAGCTTAGGACAAATGAACACTGAAGCTTTCTTT. This sequence encodes CASSLGQMNTEAFF. The entire variable domain, with the rest obtained from reference TRBV7-3 and TRBJ1-1, is as follows: GAGVSQTPSNKVTEKGKYVELRCDPISGHTALYWYRQSLGQGPEFLIYFQGTGAADDSGLPNDRFFAVRPEGSVSTLKIQRTERGDSAVYLCASSLGQMNTEAFFGQGTRLTVV.

The chain couples TRBV6-6 to TRBJ2-7; no reliable D call. Trimming took off 5 bases at V and 0 bases at J, with 14 bases between the two ends. The CDR3 covers 15 residues. Germline V gene data show CDR1 as MNHNY and CDR2 as SVGAGI (reference sequence). DNA for the CDR3: TGTGCCAGCAGTCCCCCCGAGAAGGCCTCCTACGAGCAGTACTTC. Translation: CASSPPEKASYEQYF.

This clone was seen a handful of times. The chain joins TRBV5-6 to TRBJ2-7; no reliable D call. Trimming left V 3 bases short and J 4 bases short, with 17 bases between. This CDR3 comprises 15 residues. The V gene's germline CDR1 is SGHDT and CDR2 YYEEEE. CDR3 in DNA: TGTGCCAGCAGCTGGTCCGAAAATATGGTGTACGAGCAGTACTTC. Translated, it gives CASSWSENMVYEQYF.

J is TRBJ2-7 and V is TRBV9; D uncertain. V lost 0 bases and J 1 base, leaving 5 bases between the germline ends. Germline lookup yields CDR1 SGDLS and CDR2 YYNGEE. The CDR3 has 13 amino acids. In DNA form, the CDR3 reads TGTGCCAGCAGCGTAGAAGGGTCCTACGAGCAGTACTTC. Its protein product is CASSVEGSYEQYF.

The chain joins TRBV4-3 to TRBJ1-5; D perhaps matches TRBD1 (5 bases). With 0 bases removed from V and 6 bases from J, the gap between germline ends came to 12 bases. CDR1 is LGHNA, CDR2 YSLEER, per germline. The CDR3 has 15 residues. The CDR3 loop reads CASSQEKGEGQPQHF. CDR3 DNA sequence: TGCGCCAGCAGCCAAGAAAAAGGGGAGGGTCAGCCCCAGCATTTT.

The V gene is TRBV19, the J gene TRBJ2-2; possibly TRBD1 for D (7 bases). The V gene's germline CDR1 is LNHDA and CDR2 SQIVND (reference sequence). The V end lost 0 bases, the J end lost 5 bases, and 16 bases lay between the germline ends. The CDR3 loop spans 17 amino acids. The CDR3 coding sequence is TGTGCCAGTAGTATAGATCATTGGAGGGGGCAAACCGGGGAGCTGTTTTTT. It translates to CASSIDHWRGQTGELFF. The complete variable domain, with remaining parts taken from reference TRBV19 and TRBJ2-2, reads DGGITQSPKYLFRKEGQNVTLSCEQNLNHDAMYWYRQDPGQGLRLIYYSQIVNDFQKGDIAEGYSVSREKKESFPLTVTSAQKNPTAFYLCASSIDHWRGQTGELFFGEGSRLTVL.

By its share, this clone is medium-sized. The rearrangement joins TRBV13 to TRBJ2-1, with D tentatively TRBD1 or TRBD2 (6 bases each). CDR1 is PRHDT, CDR2 FYEKMQ, per germline (reference sequence). The V and J ends lost 5 bases and 3 bases respectively, with 17 bases between them. CDR3 length: 16 amino acids. This chain's CDR3 is CASSPLSGGLYNEQFF. CDR3 in DNA: TGTGCCAGCAGCCCCCTCTCTGGGGGGCTCTACAATGAGCAGTTCTTC.

The chain is built from TRBV6-5 and TRBJ2-2; TRBD1 matches 10 bases. This CDR3 spans 15 amino acids. Unmatched junction bases numbered 7, after V lost 8 bases and J lost 4 bases. Germline V gives CDR1 MNHEY, CDR2 SVGAGI. The CDR3 DNA reads as TGTGCCAGCCTTAGGGGACAGGGGTTCACCGGGGAGCTGTTTTTT. This sequence encodes CASLRGQGFTGELFF.

This chain links TRBV7-9 with TRBJ2-3; 7 bases fit TRBD2. CDR1 and CDR2 (germline): SEHNR, FQNEAQ (reference sequence). There are 14 residues in the CDR3. V was pared by 5 bases and J by 2 bases, with 4 bases of the junction left unmatched. The CDR3: CASSPSGNTDTQYF. The CDR3, as DNA: TGTGCCAGCAGCCCGAGCGGGAACACAGATACGCAGTATTTT.

Here the CDR3 reads CASSPTGSYGYTF. As DNA, the CDR3 is TGTGCCAGCAGCCCGACAGGTAGCTATGGCTACACCTTC. V gene TRBV7-9 combines with J gene TRBJ1-2, with D perhaps TRBD1 (6 bases). CDR1 is SEHNR, CDR2 FQNEAQ, per germline (reference sequence). The CDR3 consists of 13 residues. Trimming left V 5 bases short and J 4 bases short, with 11 bases between.

The chain employs TRBV7-2 and TRBJ1-1; no definite D call. The germline V and J ends were trimmed by 1 base and 4 bases, with 7 bases remaining between them. The germline V gene encodes CDR1 SGHTA and CDR2 FQGNSA. CDR3 length: 13 residues. The CDR3 spells CASSLEEGTEAFF. The CDR3 region has the DNA TGTGCCAGCAGCTTAGAGGAGGGCACTGAAGCTTTCTTT.

The V and J genes are TRBV19 and TRBJ2-2; D unclear. The V and J ends lost 0 bases and 6 bases respectively, with 8 bases between them. The CDR3 length is 14 residues. Germline lookup yields CDR1 LNHDA and CDR2 SQIVND (reference sequence). The DNA of the CDR3 is TGTGCCAGTAGTATAGATAGTTCGTCCGGGGAGCTGTTTTTT. Its translation is CASSIDSSSGELFF.

This clone was seen more than once but under ten times. The CDR3 region has the DNA TGCAGCGTTGTGGACCCTCGACAGGCGGGGGCCTACAATGAGCAGTTCTTC. Protein sequence: CSVVDPRQAGAYNEQFF. The gene calls are TRBV29-1 and TRBJ2-1, with TRBD2 as a possible D gene (7 bases). CDR1 and CDR2 from the germline V gene are SQVTM and ANQGSEA. V was shortened by 4 bases and J by 2 bases, with 21 bases between the two germline ends. This CDR3 spans 17 amino acids.

The rearrangement uses TRBV28 and TRBJ1-1; D possibly corresponds to TRBD1 (5 bases). V was cut by 7 bases and J by 8 bases, with 20 bases left in between. Germline V CDR1 and CDR2: MDHEN, SYDVKM. This CDR3 is 14 amino acids long. CDR3 amino acids: CASTPGARVPEAFF. The DNA of the CDR3 is TGTGCCAGCACCCCTGGGGCACGGGTGCCCGAAGCTTTCTTT.

CDR3 region: CASSAGVAGELFF. CDR3 DNA sequence: TGTGCCTCCTCGGCGGGGGTGGCCGGGGAGCTGTTTTTT. This sequence joins TRBV10-3 and TRBJ2-2; 7 bases fit TRBD2. The CDR3 totals 13 residues. V lost 11 bases and J lost 6; bases outside the gene matches: 9. Germline CDR1 and CDR2: ENHRY and SYGVKD.

V usage is TRBV19 and J usage is TRBJ2-7, with 10 bases lining up with TRBD2. This CDR3 is 14 amino acids long. Germline-derived CDR1 and CDR2 are LNHDA and SQIVND (reference sequence). J lost 3 bases, V lost 5 bases, and 4 bases had no gene match. CDR3 DNA sequence: TGTGCCAGTAGTTTCTCTAGCGGGGGCTACGAGCAGTACTTC. It translates to CASSFSSGGYEQYF.

The chain employs TRBV7-8 and TRBJ2-7; D remains unclear. Trimming left V 2 bases short and J 2 bases short, with 10 bases between. Germline V CDR1 and CDR2: SGHVS, FQNEAQ. The CDR3 length is 14 residues. DNA of the CDR3: TGTGCCAGCAGCTTAATCGACGAAACCTACGAGCAGTACTTC. Its translation: CASSLIDETYEQYF.